This T cell receptor (beta chain) was recovered during a study of T cells in localized non-small cell lung cancer. Germline-derived CDR1 and CDR2 are SEHNR and FQNEAQ (reference sequence). The trim removed 3 bases at V and 6 bases at J, leaving 1 base unmatched. The CDR3 extends over 14 amino acids. TCRdb's table, derived via immunoSEQ multiplex PCR, lists solely in-frame clones and lacks some. The sample carries tens of thousands of clones, about 88% recorded once. Of note for this clone: The antigen is not known.

General study results and limits: Tumor trailed uninvolved adjacent lung in T cell clonality, which peaked there. Because only a single region of the tumor was sequenced, heterogeneity remains possible. Appearances in adjacent lung were noted for a median 57 of the top 100 tumor clones.

Sequencing used peripheral blood, obtained before any cancer treatment. The receptor was isolated from a female donor over 55 with stage I squamous cell lung carcinoma. This sequence joins TRBV7-9 and TRBJ2-7; 14 positions agree with TRBD2. The CDR3 is CASSLGLAGVEQYF. The CDR3 region has the DNA TGTGCCAGCAGCTTGGGACTAGCGGGAGTCGAGCAGTACTTC.